This passage covers 24 T cell receptor beta chains from one sample sequenced in a study of OX40 agonist ivuxolimab in advanced cancers. Libraries were prepared by immunoSEQ multiplex PCR; TCRdb keeps only in-frame clonotypes and omits some of them. The profile shows 20,000 to 30,000 clones, roughly 79% of them singletons. This specimen consisted of CD4+ or CD8+ T cells sorted from blood, obtained in a trial of the OX40 agonist ivuxolimab. The receptors come from an adult with an advanced solid tumor such as melanoma, head and neck, liver or kidney cancer.

The V and J genes are TRBV30 and TRBJ2-3, with D perhaps TRBD1 (6 bases). V lost 4 bases, J lost 3 bases, and 14 bases lay in between. The CDR3 totals 14 residues. Germline V gene lookup returns CDR1 GTSNPN and CDR2 SVGIG (reference sequence). CDR3 protein: CAWTTGLGTDTQYF. CDR3 DNA sequence: TGTGCCTGGACGACAGGTCTGGGAACAGATACGCAGTATTTT.

The chain employs TRBV5-4 and TRBJ1-2; 8 positions match TRBD1. V lost 4 bases and J lost 3; bases outside the gene matches: 2. Germline CDR1 is SGHNT and CDR2 is YYREEE (reference sequence). The CDR3 loop spans 13 amino acids. DNA of the CDR3: TGTGCCAGCAGCAAGACAGGGGACTATGGCTACACCTTC. This sequence encodes CASSKTGDYGYTF.

This clone was seen only a few times. The chain carries TRBV9 and TRBJ1-1; D call uncertain. The CDR3 is 13 residues long. From germline, CDR1 is SGDLS and CDR2 YYNGEE. V dropped 6 bases and J dropped 1 base, with 10 bases sitting between them. The CDR3 region is CASKAASNTEAFF. Written as DNA, the CDR3 is TGTGCCAGCAAGGCCGCTTCGAACACTGAAGCTTTCTTT.

This clone was detected once. This sequence joins TRBV6-1 and TRBJ1-1; D remains ambiguous. The V gene lost 4 bases and the J gene lost 3 bases, with 15 bases spanning the gap. CDR3 length equals 15 residues. CDR1 MNHNS and CDR2 SASEGT come from the germline V gene. CDR3 in DNA: TGTGCCAGCAGTGGACGAAGTTCCGGGGACACTGAAGCTTTCTTT. Residues: CASSGRSSGDTEAFF.

The V and J genes are TRBV11-2 and TRBJ2-7; 11 nucleotides match TRBD1. The V gene's germline CDR1 is SGHAT and CDR2 FQNNGV. The CDR3 sequence is 17 residues long. Trimming cost V 0 bases and J 4 bases; bases outside gene matches: 8. The CDR3 nucleotides read TGTGCCAGCAGCTTAGATGGTGTCGGGACAGGGGGTTACGAGCAGTACTTC. Translating gives CASSLDGVGTGGYEQYF.

The CDR3: CASSLNPGLGYEQYF. For the CDR3, the DNA is TGTGCCAGCAGTTTAAATCCCGGCCTCGGATACGAGCAGTACTTC. The V call is TRBV28, the J call TRBJ2-7, with unresolved D. The ends were cut back, 2 bases at V and 4 bases at J, with 15 bases in the middle. The length of the CDR3 is 15 residues. From germline, CDR1 is MDHEN and CDR2 SYDVKM.

The rearrangement joins TRBV4-2 to TRBJ2-7, with D perhaps assigned TRBD1 or TRBD2 (5 bases each). Germline CDR1 is LGHNA and CDR2 is YNFKEQ. The germline V and J ends were trimmed by 5 bases and 6 bases, with 23 bases remaining between them. The CDR3 spans 16 residues. As DNA, the CDR3 is TGTGCCAGCAGCGACCAGGGAGTGGGAGTCTTGAGCGAGCAGTACTTC. This gives the protein CASSDQGVGVLSEQYF.

The chain couples TRBV5-1 to TRBJ2-2; D call uncertain. This CDR3 has 15 amino acids. V was cut by 1 base and J by 0 bases, with 7 bases left in between. The germline gives CDR1 SGHRS, CDR2 YFSETQ. CDR3 amino acids: CASSLLSANTGELFF. The CDR3 nucleotides are TGCGCCAGCAGCTTGTTAAGTGCGAACACCGGGGAGCTGTTTTTT. Full variable domain (remainder filled in from reference TRBV5-1 and TRBJ2-2): KAGVTQTPRYLIKTRGQQVTLSCSPISGHRSVSWYQQTPGQGLQFLFEYFSETQRNKGNFPGRFSGRQFSNSRSEMNVSTLELGDSALYLCASSLLSANTGELFFGEGSRLTVL.

This chain joins TRBV5-4 and TRBJ1-1; 7 nucleotides agree with TRBD1. The CDR3 sequence is 14 residues long. From germline, CDR1 is SGHNT and CDR2 YYREEE (reference sequence). V lost 0 bases to trimming and J lost 5 bases; unmatched junction nucleotides: 4. CDR3 nucleotide sequence: TGTGCCAGCAGCTTGGGAAGGGGGCGGACTGAAGCTTTCTTT. Encoded protein: CASSLGRGRTEAFF.

This sequence joins TRBV30 and TRBJ1-5; TRBD1 agrees at 10 bases. The CDR3 has 14 amino acids. CDR1 is GTSNPN and CDR2 is SVGIG in the germline V gene (reference sequence). J gave up 4 bases and V 4 bases, and 4 bases lay outside the gene matches. The CDR3 DNA sequence: TGTGCCTGGACTCCGGGACAGGGGAATCAGCCCCAGCATTTT. Translating gives CAWTPGQGNQPQHF. Full variable domain (rest looked up from reference TRBV30 and TRBJ1-5): SQTIHQWPATLVQPVGSPLSLECTVEGTSNPNLYWYRQAAGRGLQLLFYSVGIGQISSEVPQNLSASRPQDRQFILSSKKLLLSDSGFYLCAWTPGQGNQPQHFGDGTRLSIL.

The chain employs TRBV6-1 and TRBJ2-2, with D perhaps TRBD1 or TRBD2 (6 bases each). This CDR3 is 14 amino acids long. Germline CDR1 and CDR2: MNHNS and SASEGT. The V gene lost 2 bases and the J gene lost 7 bases, with 11 bases spanning the gap. The CDR3 region is CASSEIRGVGELFF. The CDR3 DNA sequence: TGTGCCAGCAGTGAAATAAGGGGGGTCGGGGAGCTGTTTTTT.

This clone was seen more than once but under ten times. The J gene is TRBJ2-7, the V gene TRBV27; tentative D call: TRBD2 (7 bases). Trimming left V 0 bases short and J 4 bases short, with 13 bases between. This CDR3 region has 15 residues. Per germline, CDR1 MNHEY and CDR2 SMNVEV (reference sequence). In DNA form, the CDR3 reads TGTGCCAGCAGTTTATCGTGGGGGGGCGCGTACGAGCAGTACTTC. Translation: CASSLSWGGAYEQYF.

V and J are TRBV10-3 and TRBJ1-4; 7 bases line up with TRBD1. The CDR3 totals 15 residues. After removal of 3 bases from V and 7 bases from J, the junction contained 8 bases not matched to a gene. Germline-derived CDR1 and CDR2 are ENHRY and SYGVKD. Here the CDR3 reads CAISDSRGESEKLFF. Written as DNA, the CDR3 is TGTGCCATCAGTGACAGCAGGGGGGAAAGTGAAAAACTGTTTTTT.

The sample holds a few counts of this clone. Distinct nucleotide sequences in the sample also encode this CDR3. J is TRBJ1-2 and V is TRBV15; D remains ambiguous. Trimming took off 0 bases at V and 3 bases at J, with 14 bases between the two ends. The CDR3 consists of 16 residues. The germline gives CDR1 LNHNV, CDR2 YYDKDF (reference sequence). The CDR3 DNA follows: TGTGCCACCAGCAGAGACACATTTCTAAGGGACTATGGCTACACCTTC. It is translated as CATSRDTFLRDYGYTF.

The CDR3 loop is CASSTGDSYEQYF. The CDR3 nucleotides are TGTGCCAGCAGTACCGGGGACAGCTACGAGCAGTACTTC. The rearrangement uses TRBV27 and TRBJ2-7; 7 bases align to TRBD1. Germline V gene lookup returns CDR1 MNHEY and CDR2 SMNVEV (reference sequence). J lost 3 bases, V lost 5 bases, and 4 bases had no gene match. This CDR3 is 13 amino acids long.

CDR3 in amino acids: CASTYGTSNTEAFF. The CDR3 DNA follows: TGTGCCAGCACCTACGGGACCTCGAACACTGAAGCTTTCTTT. This sequence joins TRBV13 and TRBJ1-1; D might be TRBD1 (5 bases). The CDR3 runs 14 residues. V dropped 7 bases and J dropped 1 base, with 13 bases sitting between them. Germline loops: CDR1 PRHDT, CDR2 FYEKMQ (reference sequence).

The chain combines TRBV5-6 with TRBJ2-2; unclear D gene. Per the germline V gene, CDR1 is SGHDT and CDR2 is YYEEEE. V was shortened by 5 bases and J by 3 bases, with 17 bases between the two germline ends. The CDR3 sequence is 16 residues long. In DNA form, the CDR3 reads TGTGCCAGCAGTTTCGACTGGAACCAGGACACCGGGGAGCTGTTTTTT. It specifies CASSFDWNQDTGELFF.

V gene TRBV28 combines with J gene TRBJ1-2, with D uncertain. Between the trimmed V and J ends, which lost 10 bases and 3 bases, there was a span of 9 bases. Germline loops: CDR1 MDHEN, CDR2 SYDVKM. The CDR3 covers 11 residues. The DNA for the CDR3 is TGTGCCACGCTGGGTCACTATGGCTACACCTTC. Its translation is CATLGHYGYTF.

A remark on this clone: Possible read error: a much larger clone is one base away. Other DNA variants within this sample encode the same CDR3. The gene calls are TRBV28 and TRBJ1-6; 9 nucleotides match TRBD1. CDR1 is MDHEN, CDR2 SYDVKM, per germline. Losses at the gene ends were 4 bases for V and 5 bases for J; bases not matched to a gene: 0. The length of the CDR3 is 14 residues. The CDR3 sequence: CASSWDRDNSPLHF. The CDR3 DNA reads as TGTGCCAGCAGTTGGGACAGGGATAATTCACCCCTCCACTTT.

The V and J genes are TRBV30 and TRBJ2-1; a weak D match, TRBD1 (6 bases). This CDR3 has 15 residues. The V and J ends lost 2 bases and 4 bases respectively, with 15 bases between them. CDR1 and CDR2 from the germline V gene are GTSNPN and SVGIG (reference sequence). CDR3 in DNA: TGTGCCTGGAGTTTGGGGGCTTTCTCTTACAATGAGCAGTTCTTC. Amino acid sequence: CAWSLGAFSYNEQFF.

The CDR3 region is CASSVRTGFGRFSGNTIYF. In DNA form, the CDR3 reads TGTGCCAGCAGCGTACGGACAGGGTTTGGAAGGTTCTCTGGAAACACCATATATTTT. The V gene is TRBV9, the J gene TRBJ1-3; 8 bases are a match to TRBD1. The germline CDR1 and CDR2 sequences are SGDLS and YYNGEE. The trim removed 1 base at V and 0 bases at J, leaving 12 bases unmatched. The CDR3 covers 19 residues.

This chain uses TRBV5-4 with TRBJ2-7, with D perhaps TRBD1 (6 bases). The CDR3 totals 14 residues. V was cut by 2 bases and J by 5 bases, with 14 bases left in between. Germline values: CDR1 SGHNT, CDR2 YYREEE (reference sequence). CDR3 sequence reads: CASSLTGLWDEQYF. The CDR3, as DNA: TGTGCCAGCAGCTTAACAGGGCTTTGGGACGAGCAGTACTTC.

This sequence joins TRBV6-5 and TRBJ2-2, with D possibly TRBD1 on 6 matching bases. This CDR3 comprises 15 residues. V was clipped by 2 bases and J by 7 bases, with 14 bases between them. CDR1 and CDR2 from the germline V gene are MNHEY and SVGAGI. CDR3 residues: CASSYRGTIGGELFF. The CDR3 region has the DNA TGTGCCAGCAGTTACCGAGGGACAATCGGCGGGGAGCTGTTTTTT.

V and J are TRBV10-3 and TRBJ2-5; 11 bases are shared with TRBD1. Per the germline V gene, CDR1 is ENHRY and CDR2 is SYGVKD. CDR3 length: 14 residues. J gave up 4 bases and V 7 bases, and 5 bases lay outside the gene matches. CDR3 sequence reads: CAITAGQGAETQYF. The CDR3, as DNA: TGTGCCATCACTGCAGGACAGGGGGCAGAGACCCAGTACTTC.